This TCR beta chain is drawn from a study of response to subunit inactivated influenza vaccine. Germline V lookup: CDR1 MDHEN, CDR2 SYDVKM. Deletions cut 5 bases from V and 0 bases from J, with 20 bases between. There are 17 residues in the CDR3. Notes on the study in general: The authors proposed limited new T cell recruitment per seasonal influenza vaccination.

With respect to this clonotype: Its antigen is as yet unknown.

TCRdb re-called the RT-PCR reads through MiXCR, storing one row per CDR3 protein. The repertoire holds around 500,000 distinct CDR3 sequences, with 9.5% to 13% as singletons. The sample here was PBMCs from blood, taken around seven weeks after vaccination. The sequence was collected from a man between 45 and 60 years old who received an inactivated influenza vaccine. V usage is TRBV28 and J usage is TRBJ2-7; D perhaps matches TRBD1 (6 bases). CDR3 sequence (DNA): TGTGCCAGCAGTCACCAGTTCAGGGGTTATCGCTCCTACGAGCAGTACTTC. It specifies CASSHQFRGYRSYEQYF.